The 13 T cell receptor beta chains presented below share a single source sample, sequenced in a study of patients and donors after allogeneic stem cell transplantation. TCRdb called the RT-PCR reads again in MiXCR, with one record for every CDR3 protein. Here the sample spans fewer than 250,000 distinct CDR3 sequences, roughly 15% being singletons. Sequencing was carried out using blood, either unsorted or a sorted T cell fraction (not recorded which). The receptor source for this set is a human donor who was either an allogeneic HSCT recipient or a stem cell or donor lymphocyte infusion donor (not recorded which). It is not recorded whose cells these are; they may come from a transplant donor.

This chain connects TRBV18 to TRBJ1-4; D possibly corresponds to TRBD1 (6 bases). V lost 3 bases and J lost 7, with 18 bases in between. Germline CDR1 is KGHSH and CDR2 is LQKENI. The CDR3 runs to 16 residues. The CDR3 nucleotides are TGTGCCAGCTCACCCGGGGGGCTCGAGGGCGGTGAAAAACTGTTTTTT. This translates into CASSPGGLEGGEKLFF.

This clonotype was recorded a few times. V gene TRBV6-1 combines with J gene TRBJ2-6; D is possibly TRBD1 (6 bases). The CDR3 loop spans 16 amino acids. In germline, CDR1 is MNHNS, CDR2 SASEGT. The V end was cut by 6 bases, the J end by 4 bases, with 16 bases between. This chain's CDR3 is CASRPQTGSGANVLTF. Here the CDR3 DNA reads TGTGCCAGCAGACCCCAAACAGGGAGCGGGGCCAACGTCCTGACTTTC.

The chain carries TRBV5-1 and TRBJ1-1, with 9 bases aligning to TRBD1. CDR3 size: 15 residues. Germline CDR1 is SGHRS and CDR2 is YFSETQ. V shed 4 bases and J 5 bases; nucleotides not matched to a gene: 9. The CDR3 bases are TGCGCCAGCAGCGAAACGGGACAGGGTTTAACTGAAGCTTTCTTT. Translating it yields CASSETGQGLTEAFF.

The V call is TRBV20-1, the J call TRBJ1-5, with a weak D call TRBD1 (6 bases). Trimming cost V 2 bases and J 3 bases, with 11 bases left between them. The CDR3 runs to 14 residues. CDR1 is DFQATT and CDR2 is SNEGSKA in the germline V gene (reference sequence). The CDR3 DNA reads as TGCAGTGCTAGACTGGGGGGGCCCAATCAGCCCCAGCATTTT. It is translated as CSARLGGPNQPQHF.

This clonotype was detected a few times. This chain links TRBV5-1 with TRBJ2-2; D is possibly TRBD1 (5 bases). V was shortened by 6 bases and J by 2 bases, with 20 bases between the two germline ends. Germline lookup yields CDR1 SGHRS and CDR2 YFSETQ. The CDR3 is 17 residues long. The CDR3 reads CASNPSTGQGNTGELFF. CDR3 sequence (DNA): TGCGCCAGCAACCCCTCAACCGGGCAGGGTAACACCGGGGAGCTGTTTTTT.

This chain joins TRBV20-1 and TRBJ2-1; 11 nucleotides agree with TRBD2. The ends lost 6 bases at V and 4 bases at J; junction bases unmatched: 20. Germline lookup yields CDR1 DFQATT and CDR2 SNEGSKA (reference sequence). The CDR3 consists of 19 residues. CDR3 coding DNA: TGCAGTGCCAGCGCTATACTAGCGGGAGAGTCGGGGGGGTACAATGAGCAGTTCTTC. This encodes CSASAILAGESGGYNEQFF.

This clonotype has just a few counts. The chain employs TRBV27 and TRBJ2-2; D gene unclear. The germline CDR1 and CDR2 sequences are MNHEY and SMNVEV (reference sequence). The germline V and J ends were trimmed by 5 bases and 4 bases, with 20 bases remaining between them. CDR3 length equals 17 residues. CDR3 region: CASSAPVGNWGTGELFF. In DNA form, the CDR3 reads TGTGCCAGCAGTGCCCCCGTGGGGAATTGGGGCACCGGGGAGCTGTTTTTT.

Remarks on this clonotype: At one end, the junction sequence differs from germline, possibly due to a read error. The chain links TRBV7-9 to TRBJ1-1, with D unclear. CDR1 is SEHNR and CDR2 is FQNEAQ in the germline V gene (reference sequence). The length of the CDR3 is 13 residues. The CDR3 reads CASSRKPNSEAFF. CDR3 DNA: TGTGCCAGCAGCCGAAAACCGAACTCTGAAGCTTTCTTT.

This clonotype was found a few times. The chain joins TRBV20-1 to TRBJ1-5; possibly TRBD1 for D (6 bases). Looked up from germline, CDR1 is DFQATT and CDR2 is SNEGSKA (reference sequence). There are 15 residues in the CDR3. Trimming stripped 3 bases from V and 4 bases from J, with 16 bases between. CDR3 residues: CSASRDTGSNQPQHF. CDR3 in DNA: TGCAGTGCTAGCCGGGACACGGGTTCTAATCAGCCCCAGCATTTT.

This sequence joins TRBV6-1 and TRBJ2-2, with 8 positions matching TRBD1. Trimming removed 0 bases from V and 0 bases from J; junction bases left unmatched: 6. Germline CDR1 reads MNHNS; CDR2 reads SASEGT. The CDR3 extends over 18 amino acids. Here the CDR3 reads CASSEAGQGAANTGELFF. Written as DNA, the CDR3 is TGTGCCAGCAGTGAAGCGGGCCAGGGGGCGGCGAACACCGGGGAGCTGTTTTTT.

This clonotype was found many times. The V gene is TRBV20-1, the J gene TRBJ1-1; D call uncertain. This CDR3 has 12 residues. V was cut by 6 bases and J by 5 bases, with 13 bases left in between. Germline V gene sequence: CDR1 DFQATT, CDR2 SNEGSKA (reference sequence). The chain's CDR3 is CSATRSRTEAFF. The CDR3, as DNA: TGCAGTGCGACCAGGTCGCGGACTGAAGCTTTCTTT.

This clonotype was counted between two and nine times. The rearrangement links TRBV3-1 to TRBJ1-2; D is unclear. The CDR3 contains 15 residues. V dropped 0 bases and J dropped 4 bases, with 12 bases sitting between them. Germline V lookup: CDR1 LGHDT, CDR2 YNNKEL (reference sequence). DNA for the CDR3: TGTGCCAGCAGCCAAGAAGGTCTTTACCGCTATGGCTACACCTTC. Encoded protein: CASSQEGLYRYGYTF.

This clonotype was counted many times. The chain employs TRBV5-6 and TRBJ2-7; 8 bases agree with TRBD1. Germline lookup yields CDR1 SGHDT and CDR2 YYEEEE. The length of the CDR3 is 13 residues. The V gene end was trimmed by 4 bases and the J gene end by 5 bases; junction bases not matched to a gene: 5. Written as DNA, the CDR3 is TGTGCCAGCAGCCCGACAGGGGCCCACGAGCAGTACTTC. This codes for CASSPTGAHEQYF.